This T cell receptor (beta chain) was identified during a study of blood T cell repertoires in COVID-19. As for the study in general: Italy, Spain and the United States were the sources of the convalescent and acute COVID-19 samples. From T cells, B-cell-depleted T cells, or PBMCs came the material, which was cDNA or gDNA.

Deletions cut 7 bases from V and 4 bases from J, with 11 bases between. CDR1 is SNHLY and CDR2 is FYNNEI in the germline V gene. The CDR3 covers 12 residues. Profiling relied on immunoSEQ multiplex PCR, and the TCRdb table lists in-frame clones only, not all of them. The profile shows a few hundred thousand clones, about 86% of them singletons. The source is a woman between 25 and 40 years old who had recovered from COVID-19. The rearrangement links TRBV2 to TRBJ2-7; weak D call: TRBD2 (5 bases). Sequenced: peripheral blood. As DNA, the CDR3 is TGTGCCAGCAAGAGGGTGGGGTACGAGCAGTACTTC. Translated, it gives CASKRVGYEQYF.